The clone carrying this T cell receptor beta chain was counted many times. Its antigen is currently unknown. This sample was included in a study of Graves' ophthalmopathy and Graves' hyperthyroidism. Germline V gene sequence: CDR1 DFQATT, CDR2 SNEGSKA (reference sequence). V lost 6 bases and J 7 bases, leaving 19 bases between the germline ends. This CDR3 contains 14 residues. Whole-study results and caveats: Also, most clonotypes expanded in the thyroid above 0.001 frequency appeared in blood.

RNA transcripts were the template, and TCR beta CDR3 regions were amplified from them. First-round RT-PCR relied on HTBI primers, and a second-round multiplex PCR came next. TCRdb re-analysed the multiplex PCR reads in MiXCR, keeping a single row per CDR3 protein. This repertoire shows about 590,000 distinct CDR3 sequences, under 45% found once; its top ten account for around 4%. This chain uses TRBV20-1 with TRBJ1-5, with D unresolved. What was sequenced was peripheral blood or thyroid tissue (not recorded which). The TCR originated in an adult man with Graves' hyperthyroidism. The CDR3 sequence is CSASTGSPRQPQHF. DNA for the CDR3: TGCAGTGCCAGCACGGGGTCCCCCAGACAGCCCCAGCATTTT.